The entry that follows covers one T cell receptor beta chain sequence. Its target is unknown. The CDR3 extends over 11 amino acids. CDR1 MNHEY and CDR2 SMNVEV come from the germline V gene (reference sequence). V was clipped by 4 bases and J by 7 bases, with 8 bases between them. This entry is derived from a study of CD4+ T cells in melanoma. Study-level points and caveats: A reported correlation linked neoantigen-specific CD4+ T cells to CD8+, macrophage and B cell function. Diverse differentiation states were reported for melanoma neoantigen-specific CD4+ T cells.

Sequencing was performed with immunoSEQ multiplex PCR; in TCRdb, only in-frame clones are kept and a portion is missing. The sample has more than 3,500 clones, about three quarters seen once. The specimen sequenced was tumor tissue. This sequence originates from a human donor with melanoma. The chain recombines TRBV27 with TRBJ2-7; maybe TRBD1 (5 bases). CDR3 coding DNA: TGTGCCAGCAGTTACAGACAGGAGCAGTACTTC. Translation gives CASSYRQEQYF.